In its sample, the clone carrying this T cell receptor beta chain was seen a few times. Its specificity is unknown. The treatment was: oral pan-JAK inhibitor, 5-10 mg twice daily. Researchers took lesional scalp punch biopsies and peripheral blood from people who were alopecia areata patients. This record belongs to a study of CD8+ T cells in alopecia areata. Whole-study context: Treated patients were given 5 to 10 mg oral tofacitinib twice daily.

Germline V gives CDR1 SEHNR, CDR2 FQNEAQ (reference sequence). This CDR3 is 15 amino acids long. V was pared by 10 bases and J by 5 bases, with 18 bases between. RNA extraction and reverse transcription yielded cDNA as sequencing template. Profiling relied on immunoSEQ multiplex PCR, and the TCRdb table lists in-frame clones only, not all of them. The sample has fewer than 150,000 clones; roughly 56% are singletons. Findings and limits, study-wide: In scalp samples, resident alphabeta T cells of normal skin are also sequenced.

The starting material was CD4+ T cells sorted from blood, obtained at week 24, from a patient treated with tofacitinib. This TCR derives from a human donor with alopecia areata. V and J are TRBV7-9 and TRBJ1-6, with D perhaps TRBD1 (5 bases). The CDR3 DNA reads TGTGCCACGACCCGTGGGCAGGGTGATAATTCACCCCTCCACTTT. It translates to CATTRGQGDNSPLHF.